The entry below gives a single TCR beta chain sequence along with its context. This CDR3 spans 15 amino acids. CDR1 and CDR2 (germline): SGDLS, YYNGEE. Between the trimmed V and J ends, which lost 3 bases and 4 bases, there was a span of 14 bases. This entry comes from a study of blood T cell repertoires in COVID-19. Overall study: Italy, Spain and the United States were the sources of the convalescent and acute COVID-19 samples. PBMCs, B-cell-depleted T cells, or T cells were the source of the cDNA or gDNA that made up the material.

Authors' analysis steps: Estimated nucleated cell counts came from reference gene primer amplification. Profiling relied on immunoSEQ multiplex PCR, and the TCRdb table lists in-frame clones only, not all of them. The DNA gave D and trimming, while V, J and clone size come from that table. Among approximately 47,000 clones, approximately 88% were seen once, and the ten largest hold 10% to 15%. The sequence came from a human donor with active COVID-19. The donor label of this sample is uncertain. Input material: peripheral blood. V and J are TRBV9 and TRBJ2-1; tentative D call: TRBD2 (5 bases). CDR3 DNA: TGTGCCAGCAGCGAGGAGGCGACTTCTTACAATGAGCAGTTCTTC. Protein sequence: CASSEEATSYNEQFF.